A single sample is the source of the 23 T cell receptor beta chains below, sequenced in a study of blood T cell repertoires in COVID-19. The data were produced by immunoSEQ multiplex PCR, yet TCRdb's version contains in-frame clones alone and is incomplete. The data hold roughly 370,000 clones, with approximately 87% observed a single time. Sequences were obtained from PBMCs or T cells enriched from blood (not recorded which). All receptors derive from a woman aged 45 to 65 who had recovered from COVID-19.

The genes are TRBV6-5 and TRBJ1-5; tentatively, D is TRBD1 (5 bases). In germline, CDR1 is MNHEY, CDR2 SVGAGI. Trimming took 6 bases from V and 7 from J, leaving 16 bases between them. CDR3 length: 14 amino acids. The CDR3 DNA reads TGTGCCAGCAGCCCCCTCCAGGGAGGGCAGCCCCAGCATTTT. This translates into CASSPLQGGQPQHF.

The V call is TRBV5-6, the J call TRBJ1-5, with a possible D match to TRBD1 (5 bases). The CDR3 has 14 amino acids. Germline assignment: CDR1 SGHDT and CDR2 YYEEEE. Trimming cost V 5 bases and J 5 bases, with 14 bases left between them. CDR3 residues: CASSVGHRDQPQHF. Here the CDR3 DNA reads TGTGCCAGCAGTGTTGGACACCGAGATCAGCCCCAGCATTTT.

The V call is TRBV9, the J call TRBJ1-6, with TRBD1 matching 8 bases. This CDR3 spans 15 amino acids. Unmatched junction bases numbered 9, after V lost 4 bases and J lost 9 bases. Looked up from germline, CDR1 is SGDLS and CDR2 is YYNGEE. The CDR3 nucleotides read TGTGCCAGCAGCCCAAAGGACAGGGAGCTTTCACCCCTCCACTTT. As protein: CASSPKDRELSPLHF.

CDR3 in amino acids: CSARQGLLEQYF. CDR3 coding DNA: TGCAGCGCTAGACAGGGACTCCTCGAGCAGTACTTC. V usage is TRBV29-1 and J usage is TRBJ2-7, with D possibly TRBD1 on 7 matching bases. Germline assignment: CDR1 SQVTM and CDR2 ANQGSEA. V was shortened by 7 bases and J by 6 bases, with 16 bases between the two germline ends. The CDR3 sequence is 12 residues long.

V usage is TRBV6-5 and J usage is TRBJ1-6, with 7 positions matching TRBD1. The CDR3 is 15 amino acids. The V and J ends lost 2 bases and 6 bases, in that order; junction bases with no gene match: 4. From germline, CDR1 is MNHEY and CDR2 SVGAGI. In nucleotides, the CDR3 is TGTGCCAGCAGTTACGAGGGGGCTCCTAATTCACCCCTCCACTTT. As protein: CASSYEGAPNSPLHF.

This clone was seen only once. The V call is TRBV4-3, the J call TRBJ1-1, with D uncertain. The CDR3 contains 15 residues. CDR1 is LGHNA and CDR2 is YSLEER in the germline V gene. The ends were cut back, 0 bases at V and 6 bases at J, with 14 bases in the middle. The CDR3 is CASSQDFPGSAEAFF. The CDR3 DNA follows: TGCGCCAGCAGCCAAGATTTTCCCGGTTCCGCTGAAGCTTTCTTT.

V and J are TRBV25-1 and TRBJ2-3; the D gene is possibly TRBD1 (6 bases). Germline V gives CDR1 MGHDK, CDR2 SYGVNS. The germline V and J ends were trimmed by 4 bases and 10 bases, with 12 bases remaining between them. This CDR3 has 12 amino acids. CDR3 residues: CASSGRDIAQYF. CDR3 sequence (DNA): TGTGCCAGCAGTGGCCGGGACATAGCGCAGTATTTT.

The CDR3 here is CASSFFLNNEQFF. CDR3 nucleotide sequence: TGTGCCAGCAGCTTTTTTCTAAACAATGAGCAGTTCTTC. The V gene is TRBV7-2, the J gene TRBJ2-1; D gene uncertain. Germline V gene data show CDR1 as SGHTA and CDR2 as FQGNSA. Deletions cut 3 bases from V and 5 bases from J, with 8 bases between. This CDR3 comprises 13 residues.

The count of this clone is one. The gene calls are TRBV11-2 and TRBJ2-3; 11 positions agree with TRBD2. The CDR3 length is 16 residues. The germline gives CDR1 SGHAT, CDR2 FQNNGV. J gave up 2 bases and V 3 bases, and 4 bases lay outside the gene matches. The CDR3 region is CASSFGTSGSTDTQYF. The CDR3 coding sequence is TGTGCCAGCAGCTTTGGGACTAGCGGTTCCACAGATACGCAGTATTTT.

V gene TRBV7-2 combines with J gene TRBJ1-2, with D hard to call. This CDR3 comprises 16 residues. Germline values: CDR1 SGHTA, CDR2 FQGNSA. Trimming took 5 bases from V and 4 from J, leaving 20 bases between them. CDR3 residues: CASSHGGVPEGYGYTF. The CDR3 DNA follows: TGTGCCAGCAGCCATGGAGGCGTCCCGGAGGGCTATGGCTACACCTTC.

The CDR3 is CASSLWGASGVGTEAFF. In DNA, the CDR3 is TGTGCCAGCAGTTTATGGGGGGCCTCCGGGGTTGGCACTGAAGCTTTCTTT. The chain recombines TRBV28 with TRBJ1-1; possibly TRBD1 for D (6 bases). Germline-derived CDR1 and CDR2 are MDHEN and SYDVKM. The CDR3 runs 17 residues. V lost 0 bases, J lost 4 bases, and 18 bases lay in between.

V usage is TRBV7-3 and J usage is TRBJ2-1; maybe TRBD2 (6 bases). The germline V gene has CDR1 SGHTA and CDR2 FQGTGA. This CDR3 spans 13 amino acids. Trimming pared 5 bases from V and 12 bases from J, leaving 17 bases between. CDR3 DNA sequence: TGTGCCAGCAGCGCTGGGGGGACCGGGTTGCAGTTCTTC. Protein product: CASSAGGTGLQFF.

The genes are TRBV19 and TRBJ1-5; TRBD1 agrees at 7 bases. The length of the CDR3 is 14 residues. In germline, CDR1 is LNHDA, CDR2 SQIVND (reference sequence). J lost 3 bases, V lost 10 bases, and 9 bases had no gene match. CDR3 DNA sequence: TGTGCCATTAAGGGGGGACAGCCCAATCAGCCCCAGCATTTT. Its translation: CAIKGGQPNQPQHF.

The chain carries TRBV3-1 (or the pseudogene TRBV3-2) and TRBJ2-7; 9 positions agree with TRBD1. CDR1 LGHDT and CDR2 YNNKEL come from the germline V gene (reference sequence). The CDR3 sequence is 15 residues long. The J segment lost 4 bases and the V segment lost 3 bases, leaving 7 bases of the junction unmatched. In nucleotides, the CDR3 is TGTGCCAGCAGCCACCCGGGACAGGGAGGGTACGAGCAGTACTTC. Protein: CASSHPGQGGYEQYF.

The rearrangement links TRBV28 to TRBJ1-2, with D possibly matching TRBD1 (6 bases). V lost 8 bases and J 6 bases, leaving 13 bases between the germline ends. The germline CDR1 and CDR2 sequences are MDHEN and SYDVKM. The CDR3 extends over 12 amino acids. The CDR3 protein is CASYNRVNGYTF. The CDR3 DNA reads TGTGCCAGCTACAACAGGGTGAATGGCTACACCTTC.

This rearrangement joins TRBV27 to TRBJ2-7; TRBD1 is a possible D gene (6 bases). Germline V gene sequence: CDR1 MNHEY, CDR2 SMNVEV (reference sequence). V was cut by 6 bases and J by 2 bases, with 20 bases left in between. The CDR3 is 16 amino acids. The CDR3 DNA reads TGTGCCAGCAGCAGCCCAGGACAGATTGGGGCCTACGAGCAGTACTTC. Translated: CASSSPGQIGAYEQYF.

The V gene is TRBV11-1, the J gene TRBJ2-3; 8 bases are a match to TRBD1. The CDR3 has 15 residues. Germline trimming cut 6 bases from V and 2 bases from J; bases unmatched to any gene: 7. Germline lookup yields CDR1 SGHAT and CDR2 FQDESV (reference sequence). The DNA for the CDR3 is TGTGCCAGCAGGATCGGACAGGGCTACACAGATACGCAGTATTTT. Its translation is CASRIGQGYTDTQYF.

This clone was seen a handful of times. The chain links TRBV15 to TRBJ2-2; D gene unclear. Germline-derived CDR1 and CDR2 are LNHNV and YYDKDF (reference sequence). V lost 0 bases to trimming and J lost 2 bases, with 7 bases between them. The CDR3 covers 15 residues. CDR3 loop: CATSRDGQNTGELFF. The CDR3, as DNA: TGTGCCACCAGCAGAGATGGGCAAAACACCGGGGAGCTGTTTTTT. The complete variable domain, with remaining parts taken from reference TRBV15 and TRBJ2-2, reads DAMVIQNPRYQVTQFGKPVTLSCSQTLNHNVMYWYQQKSSQAPKLLFHYYDKDFNNEADTPDNFQSRRPNTSFCFLDIRSPGLGDTAMYLCATSRDGQNTGELFFGEGSRLTVL.

The chain is built from TRBV4-3 and TRBJ1-2; 8 bases map to TRBD1. CDR3 size: 17 residues. Germline V gene lookup returns CDR1 LGHNA and CDR2 YSLEER. Germline trimming cut 0 bases from V and 6 bases from J; bases unmatched to any gene: 12. The CDR3 coding sequence is TGCGCCAGCAGCCAAGATTTCCTAGGACAGGGCTGGAATGGCTACACCTTC. Protein product: CASSQDFLGQGWNGYTF.

A few counts support this clone. The V call is TRBV20-1, the J call TRBJ1-6; possible D gene TRBD1, 5 bases. Germline loops: CDR1 DFQATT, CDR2 SNEGSKA (reference sequence). CDR3 length: 14 residues. With 3 bases removed from V and 4 bases from J, the gap between germline ends came to 10 bases. The CDR3: CSASSGKYNSPLHF. CDR3 sequence (DNA): TGCAGTGCTAGTTCAGGGAAGTATAATTCACCCCTCCACTTT.

This clone appeared a single time. The chain carries TRBV10-3 and TRBJ2-1; 10 bases line up with TRBD2. This CDR3 region has 15 residues. Germline lookup yields CDR1 ENHRY and CDR2 SYGVKD. Trimming cost V 6 bases and J 5 bases; bases outside gene matches: 7. CDR3 bases: TGTGCCATCAGAACGAGCGGGGGGGCCCACAATGAGCAGTTCTTC. This sequence encodes CAIRTSGGAHNEQFF.

The V and J genes are TRBV30 and TRBJ1-4; perhaps TRBD1 as D (6 bases). V was clipped by 0 bases and J by 5 bases, with 10 bases between them. Per germline, CDR1 GTSNPN and CDR2 SVGIG (reference sequence). The CDR3 consists of 14 residues. The CDR3 nucleotides read TGTGCCTGGAGTGTACAGGGCGAAAATGAAAAACTGTTTTTT. This sequence encodes CAWSVQGENEKLFF. The full variable domain, with the rest looked up from reference TRBV30 and TRBJ1-4, is SQTIHQWPATLVQPVGSPLSLECTVEGTSNPNLYWYRQAAGRGLQLLFYSVGIGQISSEVPQNLSASRPQDRQFILSSKKLLLSDSGFYLCAWSVQGENEKLFFGSGTQLSVL.

This clone has a single count. The V call is TRBV3-1 (or the pseudogene TRBV3-2), the J call TRBJ1-3; TRBD1 aligns across 7 bases. Trimming removed 4 bases from V and 4 bases from J; junction bases left unmatched: 7. The CDR3 runs to 15 residues. Germline V gives CDR1 LGHDT, CDR2 YNNKEL (reference sequence). The CDR3 bases are TGTGCCAGCAGCCGACGCACAGGGGACGGAAACACCATATATTTT. It is translated as CASSRRTGDGNTIYF.